The TCR beta chain under discussion was sequenced for a study of blood T cell repertoires in COVID-19 (TCRdb year 2020). For the study in its entirety: Samples covering the acute and convalescent phases of COVID-19 were provided by collaborators in the United States, Italy and Spain. The prospective study material was composed of cDNA or gDNA derived from T cells, B-cell-depleted T cells, or PBMCs. The dataset comprised deeply sampled blood TCRbeta repertoires from subjects exposed to, actively infected with, or recovered from COVID-19. The repertoires were released in a freely available public database meant as a resource for research on the immune response to SARS-CoV-2. The samples were drawn from the first 160 participants of the ongoing ImmuneRACE study and from about 1,200 subjects provided by 6 global collaborators. A de-identified subject ID, COVID-19 status, age in years and sex were almost always included in the sample metadata. Where available, HLA class I and class II types were taken from metadata supplied by the sample provider and were not determined by assay-based typing.

CDR1 and CDR2, looked up from the germline V gene, are SGDLS and YYNGEE. The CDR3 spans 14 residues, from the cysteine through the phenylalanine. Just CDR3 DNA is preserved here, 42 bases in frame from base 1. V loses 3 bases, J loses 4 bases, and the germline ends lie 11 bases apart. A remark on this clone: The clone's antigen remains unknown. No base quality values were provided; no much bigger clone lies one nucleotide off. The sample carries other DNA sequences with the same CDR3.

Whole blood was collected in K2EDTA tubes by collaborating institutions according to the institutions' own protocols. For TCRbeta analysis, collaborators shipped samples in one of three forms: frozen whole blood, isolated PBMCs, or DNA extracted from either of those sample types. TCRbeta CDR3 regions were amplified from genomic DNA using the immunoSEQ Assay, a bias-controlled multiplex PCR. The original methods were these. Within the assay, amplification of reference gene primers was used to estimate how many nucleated cells each sample contained. To quantify the absolute abundance of each unique TCRbeta CDR3 rearrangement, sequence reads were collapsed and filtered. For each sample, productive Simpson clonality was calculated as the square root of Simpson's diversity index across productive rearrangements. What TCRdb holds here is the immuneACCESS table cut down to in-frame rearrangements. Part of the clones is not present; checked against another copy, under half of the missing clones reflect an unresolved V gene, and the others are unexplained. V and J calls and clone size are as listed in that table; D and trimming were resolved from the DNA. The table for this sample lists 200,000 to 250,000 clones; approximately 81% of them were counted only once. Of the sample, approximately 4% is held by the ten largest clones.

The study at large found these results: The amount of clinical and demographic metadata varied by source and participant and was provided uncurated.

Sequencing was performed on peripheral blood. The sequence joins TRBV9 to TRBJ1-5; the D gene is perhaps TRBD1, on 6 matching bases. The receptor was isolated from a woman of 80 years or more with acute or convalescent COVID-19. The DNA is TGTGCCAGCAGCGCCGGGCAGGGGAATCAGCCCCAGCATTTT. Its translation reads: CASSAGQGNQPQHF.